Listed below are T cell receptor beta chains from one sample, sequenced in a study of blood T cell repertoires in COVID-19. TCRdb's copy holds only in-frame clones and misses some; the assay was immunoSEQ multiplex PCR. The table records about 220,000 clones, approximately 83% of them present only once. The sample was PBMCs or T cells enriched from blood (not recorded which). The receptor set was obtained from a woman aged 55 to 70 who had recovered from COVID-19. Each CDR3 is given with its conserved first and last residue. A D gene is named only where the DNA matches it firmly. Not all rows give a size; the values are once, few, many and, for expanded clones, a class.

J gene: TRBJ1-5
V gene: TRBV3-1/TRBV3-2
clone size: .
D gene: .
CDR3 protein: CASNYPGQPQHF
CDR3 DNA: TGTGCCAGCAACTACCCGGGTCAGCCCCAGCATTTT

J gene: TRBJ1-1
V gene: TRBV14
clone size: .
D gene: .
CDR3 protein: CASSRQENTEAFF
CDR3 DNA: TGTGCCAGCAGCCGACAGGAGAACACTGAAGCTTTCTTT

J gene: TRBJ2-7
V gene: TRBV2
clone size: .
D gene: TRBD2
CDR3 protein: CASSDPPGGNYEGQYF
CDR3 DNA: TGTGCCAGCAGTGATCCCCCGGGAGGGAATTACGAAGGGCAGTACTTC

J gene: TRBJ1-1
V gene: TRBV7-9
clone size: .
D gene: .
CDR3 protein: CASRGSGGALSTEAFF
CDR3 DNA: TGTGCCAGCAGAGGAAGTGGGGGGGCTCTTAGCACTGAAGCTTTCTTT

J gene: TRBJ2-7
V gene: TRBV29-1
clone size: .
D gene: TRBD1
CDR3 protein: CSVSASGQGGYEQYF
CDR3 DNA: TGCAGCGTTTCAGCCTCGGGACAGGGGGGCTACGAGCAGTACTTC

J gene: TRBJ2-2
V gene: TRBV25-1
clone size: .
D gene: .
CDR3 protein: CASSYYSATGELFF
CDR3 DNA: TGTGCCAGCAGTTACTATAGTGCCACCGGGGAGCTGTTTTTT

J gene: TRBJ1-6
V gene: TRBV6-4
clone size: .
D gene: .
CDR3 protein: CASSDPGRNSPLHF
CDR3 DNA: TGTGCCAGCAGTGACCCGGGAAGGAATTCACCCCTCCACTTT

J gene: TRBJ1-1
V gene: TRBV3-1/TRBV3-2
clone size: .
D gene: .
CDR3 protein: CASSQAGGTEAFF
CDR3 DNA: TGTGCCAGCAGCCAAGCGGGTGGCACTGAAGCTTTCTTT

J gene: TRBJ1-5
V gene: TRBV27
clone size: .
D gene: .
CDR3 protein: CASSLGALGQPQHF
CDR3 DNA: TGTGCCAGCAGTTTGGGGGCGCTGGGTCAGCCCCAGCATTTT

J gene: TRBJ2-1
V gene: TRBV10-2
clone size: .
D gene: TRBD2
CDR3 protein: CASRSIRGPGARTSGGPSYNEQFF
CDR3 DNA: TGCGCCAGCCGCTCGATAAGGGGGCCAGGGGCCAGGACTAGCGGGGGCCCCTCCTACAATGAGCAGTTCTTC

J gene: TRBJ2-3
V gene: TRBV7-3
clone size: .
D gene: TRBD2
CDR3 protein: CASSSGLAGNTDTQYF
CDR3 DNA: TGTGCCAGCAGCTCGGGACTAGCGGGAAACACAGATACGCAGTATTTT

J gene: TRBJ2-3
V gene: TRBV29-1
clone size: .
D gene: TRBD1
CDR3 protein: CSVDKDRGQGDTQYF
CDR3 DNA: TGCAGCGTTGATAAGGACAGGGGGCAGGGGGATACGCAGTATTTT

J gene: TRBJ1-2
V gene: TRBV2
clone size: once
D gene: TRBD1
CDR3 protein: CASSDTPGQGRGYTF
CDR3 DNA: TGTGCCAGCAGTGACACTCCGGGACAGGGTCGTGGCTACACCTTC

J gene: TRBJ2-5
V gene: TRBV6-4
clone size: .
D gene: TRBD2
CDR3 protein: CASSPGTSGYQETQYF
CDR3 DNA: TGTGCCAGCAGCCCCGGGACTAGCGGGTACCAAGAGACCCAGTACTTC

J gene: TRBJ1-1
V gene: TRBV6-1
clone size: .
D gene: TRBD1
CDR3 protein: CASSEATGEAFF
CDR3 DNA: TGTGCCAGCAGTGAGGCGACAGGGGAAGCTTTCTTT

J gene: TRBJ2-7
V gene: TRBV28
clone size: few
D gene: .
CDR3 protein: CASSLLVGYDSSSYEQYF
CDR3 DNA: TGTGCCAGCAGTTTATTGGTGGGGTACGACAGTTCCTCCTACGAGCAGTACTTC

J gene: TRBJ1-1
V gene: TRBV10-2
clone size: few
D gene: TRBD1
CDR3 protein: CASMEQGRRNTEAFF
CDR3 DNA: TGCGCCAGCATGGAACAGGGGAGGAGGAACACTGAAGCTTTCTTT

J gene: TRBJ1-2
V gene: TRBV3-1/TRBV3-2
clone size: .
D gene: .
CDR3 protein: CASSPRQTNYGYTF
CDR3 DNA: TGTGCCAGCAGCCCGCGACAGACTAACTATGGCTACACCTTC

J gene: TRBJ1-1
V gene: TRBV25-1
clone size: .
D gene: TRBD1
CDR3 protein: CASSDLGQVNTEAFF
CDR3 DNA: TGTGCCAGCAGTGATCTGGGACAGGTGAACACTGAAGCTTTCTTT

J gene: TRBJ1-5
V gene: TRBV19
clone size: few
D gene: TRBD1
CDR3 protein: CASRETGAGGQPQHF
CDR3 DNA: TGTGCCAGTAGGGAGACAGGGGCCGGAGGCCAGCCCCAGCATTTT

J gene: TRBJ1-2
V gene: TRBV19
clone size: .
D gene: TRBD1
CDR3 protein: CASIPFPPGQHNYGYTF
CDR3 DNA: TGTGCCAGTATCCCATTCCCTCCGGGACAGCATAACTATGGCTACACCTTC

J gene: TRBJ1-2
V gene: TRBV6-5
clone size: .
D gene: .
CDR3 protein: CASRVGGANYGYTF
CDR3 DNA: TGTGCCAGCAGGGTAGGGGGTGCGAACTATGGCTACACCTTC

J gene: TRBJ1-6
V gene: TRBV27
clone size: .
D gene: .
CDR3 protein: CATTLRLYNSPLHF
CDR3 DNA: TGTGCCACCACGCTGAGATTATATAATTCACCCCTCCACTTT